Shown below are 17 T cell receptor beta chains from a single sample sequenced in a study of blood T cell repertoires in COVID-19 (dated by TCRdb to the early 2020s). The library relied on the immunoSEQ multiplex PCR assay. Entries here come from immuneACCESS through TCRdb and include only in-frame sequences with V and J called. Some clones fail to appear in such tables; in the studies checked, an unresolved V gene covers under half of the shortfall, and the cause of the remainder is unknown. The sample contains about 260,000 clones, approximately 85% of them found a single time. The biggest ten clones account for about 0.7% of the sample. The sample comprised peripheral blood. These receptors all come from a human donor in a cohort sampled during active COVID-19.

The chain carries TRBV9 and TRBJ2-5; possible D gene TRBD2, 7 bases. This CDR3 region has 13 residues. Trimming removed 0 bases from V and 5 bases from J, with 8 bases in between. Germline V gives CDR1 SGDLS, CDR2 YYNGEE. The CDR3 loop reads CASSVEGGETQYF. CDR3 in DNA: TGTGCCAGCAGCGTAGAGGGGGGGGAGACCCAGTACTTC.

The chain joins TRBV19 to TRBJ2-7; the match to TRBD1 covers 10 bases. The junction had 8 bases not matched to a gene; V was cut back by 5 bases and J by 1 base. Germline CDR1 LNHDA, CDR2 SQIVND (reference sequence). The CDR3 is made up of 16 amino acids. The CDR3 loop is CASSVIPGQGSYEQYF. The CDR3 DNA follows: TGTGCCAGTAGTGTAATCCCGGGACAGGGGTCCTACGAGCAGTACTTC.

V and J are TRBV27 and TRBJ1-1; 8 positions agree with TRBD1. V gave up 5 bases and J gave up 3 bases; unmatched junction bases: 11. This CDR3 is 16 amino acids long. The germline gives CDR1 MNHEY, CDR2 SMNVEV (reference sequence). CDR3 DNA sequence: TGTGCCAGCAGTCTAAGACAGGGGACGTGGGACACTGAAGCTTTCTTT. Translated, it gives CASSLRQGTWDTEAFF.

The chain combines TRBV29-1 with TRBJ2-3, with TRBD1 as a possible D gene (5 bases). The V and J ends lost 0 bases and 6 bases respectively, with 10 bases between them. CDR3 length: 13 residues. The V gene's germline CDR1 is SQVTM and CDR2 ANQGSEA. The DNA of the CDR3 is TGCAGCGTTGAAGATGGGGCAGCGGATACGCAGTATTTT. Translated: CSVEDGAADTQYF.

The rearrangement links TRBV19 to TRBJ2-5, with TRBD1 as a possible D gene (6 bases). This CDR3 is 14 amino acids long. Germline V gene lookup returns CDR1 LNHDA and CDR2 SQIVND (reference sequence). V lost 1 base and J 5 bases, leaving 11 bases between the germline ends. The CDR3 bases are TGTGCCAGTAGTATAGGTGGGGGCAGGGAGACCCAGTACTTC. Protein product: CASSIGGGRETQYF. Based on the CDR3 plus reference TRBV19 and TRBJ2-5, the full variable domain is DGGITQSPKYLFRKEGQNVTLSCEQNLNHDAMYWYRQDPGQGLRLIYYSQIVNDFQKGDIAEGYSVSREKKESFPLTVTSAQKNPTAFYLCASSIGGGRETQYFGPGTRLLVL.

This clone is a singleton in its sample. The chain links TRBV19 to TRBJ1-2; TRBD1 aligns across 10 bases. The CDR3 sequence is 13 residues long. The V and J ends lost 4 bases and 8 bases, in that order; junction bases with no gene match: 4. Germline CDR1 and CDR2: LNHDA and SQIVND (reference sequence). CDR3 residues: CASSTGTGEGYTF. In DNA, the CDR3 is TGTGCCAGTAGTACAGGGACAGGGGAAGGCTACACCTTC.

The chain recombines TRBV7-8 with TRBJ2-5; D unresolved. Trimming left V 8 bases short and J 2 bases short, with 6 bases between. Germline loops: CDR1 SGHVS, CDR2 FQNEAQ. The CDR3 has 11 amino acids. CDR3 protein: CASGPQETQYF. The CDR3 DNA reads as TGTGCCAGCGGGCCTCAAGAGACCCAGTACTTC.

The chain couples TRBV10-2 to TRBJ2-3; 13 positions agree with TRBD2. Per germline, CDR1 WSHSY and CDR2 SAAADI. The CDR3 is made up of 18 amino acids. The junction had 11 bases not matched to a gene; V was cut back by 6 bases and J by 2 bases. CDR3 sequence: CASRAPLLAGGYTDTQYF. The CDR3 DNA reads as TGCGCCAGCAGGGCGCCCCTACTAGCGGGGGGGTACACAGATACGCAGTATTTT.

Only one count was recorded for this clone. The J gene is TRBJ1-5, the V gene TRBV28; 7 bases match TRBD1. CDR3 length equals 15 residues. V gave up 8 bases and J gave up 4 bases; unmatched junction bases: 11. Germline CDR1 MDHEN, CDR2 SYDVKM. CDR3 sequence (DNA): TGTGCCAGCGCTTACCGGGACAGACTAAATCAGCCCCAGCATTTT. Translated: CASAYRDRLNQPQHF.

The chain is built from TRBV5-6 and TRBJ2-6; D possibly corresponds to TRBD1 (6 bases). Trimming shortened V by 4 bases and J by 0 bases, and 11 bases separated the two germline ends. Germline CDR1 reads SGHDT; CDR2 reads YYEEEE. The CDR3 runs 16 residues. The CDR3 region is CASSVGGTSGANVLTF. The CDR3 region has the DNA TGTGCCAGCAGCGTAGGGGGAACCTCTGGGGCCAACGTCCTGACTTTC.

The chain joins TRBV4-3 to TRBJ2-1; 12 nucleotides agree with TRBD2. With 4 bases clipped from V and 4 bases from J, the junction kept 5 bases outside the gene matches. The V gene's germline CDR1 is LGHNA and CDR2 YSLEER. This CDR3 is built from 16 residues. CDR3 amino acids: CASSRLTSGRYNEQFF. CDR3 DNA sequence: TGCGCCAGCAGCCGCCTTACTAGCGGGAGGTACAATGAGCAGTTCTTC.

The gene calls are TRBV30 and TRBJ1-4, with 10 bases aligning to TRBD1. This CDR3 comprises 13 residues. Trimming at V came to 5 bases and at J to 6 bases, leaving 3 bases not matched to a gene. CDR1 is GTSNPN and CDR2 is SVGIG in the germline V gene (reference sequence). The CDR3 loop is CAWGQGGDEKLFF. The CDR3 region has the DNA TGTGCCTGGGGACAGGGGGGCGATGAAAAACTGTTTTTT.

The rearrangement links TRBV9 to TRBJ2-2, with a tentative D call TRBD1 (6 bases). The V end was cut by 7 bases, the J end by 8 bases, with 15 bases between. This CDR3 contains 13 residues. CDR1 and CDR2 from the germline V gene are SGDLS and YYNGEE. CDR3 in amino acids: CASAPLGAGELFF. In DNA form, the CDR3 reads TGTGCCAGCGCTCCTCTGGGGGCAGGGGAGCTGTTTTTT.

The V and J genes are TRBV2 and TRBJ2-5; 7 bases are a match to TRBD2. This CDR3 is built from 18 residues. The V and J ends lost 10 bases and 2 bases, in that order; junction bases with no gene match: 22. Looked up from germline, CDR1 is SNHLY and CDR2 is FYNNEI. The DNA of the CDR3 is TGTGCCACCCTGGTCGGAGCGGGGACCTACATAGAGCAAGAGACCCAGTACTTC. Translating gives CATLVGAGTYIEQETQYF.

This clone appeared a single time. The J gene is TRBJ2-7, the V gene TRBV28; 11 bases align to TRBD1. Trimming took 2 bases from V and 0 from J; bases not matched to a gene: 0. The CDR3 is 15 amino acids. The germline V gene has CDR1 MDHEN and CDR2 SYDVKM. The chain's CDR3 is CASSLGTGGSYEQYF. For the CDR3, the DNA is TGTGCCAGCAGTTTAGGGACAGGGGGCTCCTACGAGCAGTACTTC.

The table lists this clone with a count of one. CDR3 DNA: TGTGCCATCAGTGAGTCGAGGGACAGGCGCGAGCAGTACTTC. Encoded protein: CAISESRDRREQYF. This chain joins TRBV10-3 and TRBJ2-7; 8 nucleotides agree with TRBD1. CDR3 length equals 14 residues. V shed 0 bases, J shed 6 bases, and the junction held 4 bases outside the gene matches. CDR1 and CDR2 (germline): ENHRY, SYGVKD.

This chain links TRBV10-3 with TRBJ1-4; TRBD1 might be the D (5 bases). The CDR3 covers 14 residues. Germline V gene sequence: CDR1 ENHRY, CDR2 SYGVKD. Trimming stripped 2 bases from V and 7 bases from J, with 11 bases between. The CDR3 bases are TGTGCCATCAGTGAGGGGGGAGGCGGTGAAAAACTGTTTTTT. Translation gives CAISEGGGGEKLFF.